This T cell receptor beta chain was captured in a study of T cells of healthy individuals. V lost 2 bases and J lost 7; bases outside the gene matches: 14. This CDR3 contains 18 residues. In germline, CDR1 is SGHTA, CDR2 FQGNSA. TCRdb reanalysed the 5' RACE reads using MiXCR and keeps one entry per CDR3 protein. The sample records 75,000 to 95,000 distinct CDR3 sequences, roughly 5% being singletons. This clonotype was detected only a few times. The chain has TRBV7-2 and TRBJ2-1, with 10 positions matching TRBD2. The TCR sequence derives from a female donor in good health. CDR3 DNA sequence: TGTGCCAGCAGCTTACGGTCCATAGCGGGAGGAGGCCATAATGAGCAGTTCTTC. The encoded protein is CASSLRSIAGGGHNEQFF. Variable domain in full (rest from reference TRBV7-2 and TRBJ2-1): GAGVSQSPSNKVTEKGKDVELRCDPISGHTALYWYRQSLGQGLEFLIYFQGNSAPDKSGLPSDRFSAERTGGSVSTLTIQRTQQEDSAVYLCASSLRSIAGGGHNEQFFGPGTRLTVL.